Below, 31 T cell receptor beta chains from the same sample are listed, as sequenced in a study of blood T cells in healthy people across ages. A sample-barcoded 5' primer and a J-beta primer mix were used in a second PCR of roughly 6 to 11 cycles. One entry per CDR3 protein, called by TCRdb with MiXCR from the 5' RACE reads. The sample has about 280,000 distinct CDR3 sequences, roughly a quarter seen once; the top ten hold approximately 28%. The sample taken for sequencing was blood. Receptors originate from a woman between 70 and 85 years old in good health.

The chain combines TRBV29-1 with TRBJ2-5, with 8 bases that match TRBD2. The CDR3 has 13 amino acids. Unmatched junction bases numbered 4, after V lost 3 bases and J lost 4 bases. CDR1 is SQVTM and CDR2 is ANQGSEA in the germline V gene. CDR3 protein: CSVDPGRGETQYF. In DNA, the CDR3 is TGCAGCGTTGATCCCGGGAGGGGAGAGACCCAGTACTTC. The full variable domain, rest sourced from reference TRBV29-1 and TRBJ2-5, is SAVISQKPSRDICQRGTSLTIQCQVDSQVTMMFWYRQQPGQSLTLIATANQGSEATYESGFVIDKFPISRPNLTFSTLTVSNMSPEDSSIYLCSVDPGRGETQYFGPGTRLLVL.

The chain links TRBV20-1 to TRBJ2-7; maybe TRBD1 (5 bases). The CDR3 is 11 amino acids. Germline assignment: CDR1 DFQATT and CDR2 SNEGSKA (reference sequence). Between the trimmed V and J ends, which lost 5 bases and 4 bases, there was a span of 9 bases. The CDR3 nucleotides read TGCAGTGCTCAGGGTTGGTACGAGCAGTACTTC. Translating it yields CSAQGWYEQYF.

This CDR3 is CASSVSTSRTTDTQYF. The CDR3 nucleotides are TGTGCCAGCAGCGTCTCGACTAGCAGAACCACAGATACGCAGTATTTT. The chain couples TRBV9 to TRBJ2-3, with 7 bases fitting TRBD2. With 2 bases clipped from V and 2 bases from J, the junction kept 8 bases outside the gene matches. The CDR3 extends over 16 amino acids. Germline V gives CDR1 SGDLS, CDR2 YYNGEE.

The chain has TRBV5-1 and TRBJ2-5, with D perhaps matching TRBD1 (5 bases). The length of the CDR3 is 13 residues. Germline assignment: CDR1 SGHRS and CDR2 YFSETQ. With 4 bases removed from V and 2 bases from J, the gap between germline ends came to 9 bases. CDR3: CASSEDRQETQYF. The CDR3 nucleotides read TGCGCCAGCAGCGAAGACAGACAAGAGACCCAGTACTTC.

V gene TRBV5-1 combines with J gene TRBJ2-7; 8 nucleotides align to TRBD1. CDR1 is SGHRS, CDR2 YFSETQ, per germline. V shed 4 bases and J 2 bases; nucleotides not matched to a gene: 8. The CDR3 covers 15 residues. CDR3 coding DNA: TGCGCCAGCAGCCTACGGGACAGGAGTACCTACGAGCAGTACTTC. Residues: CASSLRDRSTYEQYF.

This clonotype was seen a handful of times. The V call is TRBV28, the J call TRBJ2-1, with TRBD2 matching 14 bases. Germline V gene sequence: CDR1 MDHEN, CDR2 SYDVKM. This CDR3 is built from 16 residues. The ends lost 4 bases at V and 9 bases at J; junction bases unmatched: 8. The CDR3 DNA reads as TGTGCCAGCAGTTCCCTCGCGACTAGCGGGAGGGGTGAGCAGTTCTTC. This translates into CASSSLATSGRGEQFF. Using reference TRBV28 and TRBJ2-1 for the parts outside the CDR3, the full variable domain is DVKVTQSSRYLVKRTGEKVFLECVQDMDHENMFWYRQDPGLGLRLIYFSYDVKMKEKGDIPEGYSVSREKKERFSLILESASTNQTSMYLCASSSLATSGRGEQFFGPGTRLTVL.

This clonotype was recorded a few times. The chain has TRBV28 and TRBJ2-1; tentatively, D is TRBD2 (7 bases). V was cut by 2 bases and J by 2 bases, with 13 bases left in between. Germline loops: CDR1 MDHEN, CDR2 SYDVKM. This CDR3 contains 16 residues. CDR3 nucleotides: TGTGCCAGCAGTTTAGGGGGGGCCAATCCCTACAATGAGCAGTTCTTC. Amino acid sequence: CASSLGGANPYNEQFF.

The genes are TRBV7-9 and TRBJ1-1; perhaps TRBD1 as D (5 bases). Germline V gene data show CDR1 as SEHNR and CDR2 as FQNEAQ (reference sequence). The CDR3 contains 14 residues. V gave up 2 bases and J gave up 4 bases, with 11 bases separating them. The CDR3 DNA follows: TGTGCCAGCAGCTTATTAGGGGACGGCACTGAAGCTTTCTTT. Its translation: CASSLLGDGTEAFF.

This clonotype showed up just a few times. One junction end disagrees with the germline gene, perhaps due to a read error. The V gene is TRBV3-1, the J gene TRBJ1-4; a possible D gene is TRBD1 (6 bases). This CDR3 is built from 15 residues. CDR1 is LGHDT, CDR2 YNNKEL, per germline (reference sequence). CDR3 residues: CASSPRVQGMGKLFF. CDR3 DNA sequence: TGCGCCAGCAGCCCCCGGGTACAGGGTATGGGAAAACTGTTTTTT.

This clonotype was observed a handful of times. J is TRBJ2-5 and V is TRBV18; 8 nucleotides match TRBD1. The closer fit of TRBJ2-7 to the DNA end suggests the J call may be wrong. CDR3 length equals 12 residues. The germline CDR1 and CDR2 sequences are KGHSH and LQKENI. The DNA of the CDR3 is TGTGCCAGCTCAGACAGGGGTTACGAGCAGTACTTC. This codes for CASSDRGYEQYF.

The V and J genes are TRBV11-2 and TRBJ2-5, with 8 bases identical to TRBD1. The CDR3 runs to 15 residues. CDR1 and CDR2 (germline): SGHAT, FQNNGV. The V and J ends lost 5 bases and 5 bases, in that order; junction bases with no gene match: 10. In DNA, the CDR3 is TGTGCCAGCAGCGATCCCGGGACAGGATGGGAGACCCAGTACTTC. Its protein product is CASSDPGTGWETQYF. The whole variable domain, remainder taken from reference TRBV11-2 and TRBJ2-5, is EAGVAQSPRYKIIEKRQSVAFWCNPISGHATLYWYQQILGQGPKLLIQFQNNGVVDDSQLPKDRFSAERLKGVDSTLKIQPAKLEDSAVYLCASSDPGTGWETQYFGPGTRLLVL.

Comments on this clonotype: The junction and the germline gene differ at one end; a read error may be behind it. V is TRBV7-7 and J is TRBJ2-3; 9 positions agree with TRBD1. The CDR3 is 20 residues long. The germline CDR1 and CDR2 sequences are SSHAT and FNYEAQ (reference sequence). The CDR3 is CASSPTGTGIWKARPDTQYF. For the CDR3, the DNA is TGTGCTAGCAGTCCGACCGGGACAGGGATATGGAAAGCACGCCCAGATACGCAGTATTTT.

In the case of this clonotype: The DNA is omitted, as the CDR3 cannot be located on it reliably, and the CDR3 follows TCRdb's listing. The chain uses TRBV20-1 and TRBJ1-4. The CDR3 spans 14 amino acids, including both terminal residues. In germline, CDR1 is DFQATT, CDR2 SNEGSKA (reference sequence). The CDR3 reads CSAAVGSGNEKPFF.

Ten or more counts support this clonotype. V usage is TRBV4-3 and J usage is TRBJ2-1, with 7 bases that match TRBD1. The germline V gene has CDR1 LGHNA and CDR2 YSLEER. The length of the CDR3 is 16 residues. The V and J ends lost 0 bases and 9 bases, in that order; junction bases with no gene match: 11. The DNA for the CDR3 is TGCGCCAGCAGCCAAGAAGCGGCAGGGGGATCGGGTGAGCAGTTCTTC. This gives the protein CASSQEAAGGSGEQFF.

This clonotype was counted only a few times. The chain recombines TRBV15 with TRBJ1-4, with D possibly matching TRBD1 (5 bases). Germline-derived CDR1 and CDR2 are LNHNV and YYDKDF (reference sequence). V lost 4 bases to trimming and J lost 6 bases, with 15 bases between them. This CDR3 spans 15 amino acids. CDR3 bases: TGTGCCACCAGCAAGGGGAGGGCCTCCGATGAAAAACTGTTTTTT. Its protein is CATSKGRASDEKLFF.

This clonotype occurred a few times. V and J are TRBV7-9 and TRBJ2-5; D possibly corresponds to TRBD2 (6 bases). The J call could be wrong; TRBJ2-1 is a better fit for the DNA end. The germline V gene has CDR1 SEHNR and CDR2 FQNEAQ (reference sequence). The CDR3 totals 15 residues. The CDR3 region has the DNA TGTGCCAGCAGCTCCAAAGGAGGGCCCACGAATGAGCAGTTCTTC. Its translation is CASSSKGGPTNEQFF.

This clonotype has more than one count but fewer than ten. The chain has TRBV28 and TRBJ2-5; 10 bases match TRBD2. The DNA end is more similar to TRBJ2-1, so the J call may be wrong. Germline V lookup: CDR1 MDHEN, CDR2 SYDVKM. CDR3 length: 15 residues. The CDR3 here is CASRSSGSGYNEQFF. The CDR3 DNA sequence: TGTGCCAGCAGATCTAGCGGGAGTGGGTACAATGAGCAGTTCTTC.

This rearrangement joins TRBV19 to TRBJ2-4; D uncertain. Looked up from germline, CDR1 is LNHDA and CDR2 is SQIVND (reference sequence). V gave up 5 bases and J gave up 0 bases, with 11 bases separating them. The CDR3 contains 15 residues. The CDR3 reads CASSGLKQAKNIQYF. The CDR3, as DNA: TGTGCCAGTAGTGGGTTGAAGCAAGCCAAAAACATTCAGTACTTC.

This chain connects TRBV15 to TRBJ2-1, with D possibly called TRBD1 or TRBD2 (6 bases each). The tail of the sequence fits TRBJ2-7 better, so the J call may be wrong. CDR1 is LNHNV and CDR2 is YYDKDF in the germline V gene (reference sequence). CDR3 size: 13 residues. CDR3 bases: TGTGCCACCAGCGGAGGAGGGGACAATGAGCAGTACTTC. This translates into CATSGGGDNEQYF.

A few counts support this clonotype. The rearrangement uses TRBV4-1 and TRBJ2-3; D is unresolved. Germline CDR1 MGHRA, CDR2 YSYEKL. The ends were cut back, 0 bases at V and 2 bases at J, with 9 bases in the middle. The CDR3 runs 15 residues. This CDR3 reads CASSQEAIPTDTQYF. The CDR3 nucleotides are TGCGCCAGCAGCCAAGAGGCAATACCCACAGATACGCAGTATTTT.

The chain joins TRBV4-1 to TRBJ1-5; D gene uncertain. Trimming cost V 0 bases and J 3 bases, with 15 bases left between them. This CDR3 region has 17 residues. Germline CDR1 and CDR2: MGHRA and YSYEKL. CDR3: CASSQEAGRNFNQPQHF. DNA for the CDR3: TGCGCCAGCAGCCAAGAAGCGGGCAGAAATTTCAATCAGCCCCAGCATTTT.

As regards this clonotype: One end of the junction is discordant with germline, which a read error may explain. The chain combines TRBV24-1 with TRBJ2-1, with 7 bases lining up with TRBD2. This CDR3 region has 14 residues. Looked up from germline, CDR1 is KGHDR and CDR2 is SFDVKD. The CDR3 coding sequence is TGTGCCACCAGTGATCGGAGCGGGAAGAGTGAGCGGTTCTTC. Encoded protein: CATSDRSGKSERFF.

This clonotype was seen ten or more times. The V and J genes are TRBV4-1 and TRBJ2-5; D gene uncertain. Deletions cut 4 bases from V and 1 base from J, with 10 bases between. There are 14 residues in the CDR3. The germline V gene encodes CDR1 MGHRA and CDR2 YSYEKL. The CDR3 nucleotides are TGCGCCAGCAGCCCCGCGGACCGCCAAGAGACCCAGTACTTC. Translating gives CASSPADRQETQYF.

The table lists this clonotype with a few counts. J is TRBJ1-2 and V is TRBV29-1, with 8 nucleotides matching TRBD1. From germline, CDR1 is SQVTM and CDR2 ANQGSEA. The CDR3 consists of 13 residues. V was clipped by 5 bases and J by 4 bases; unmatched bases: 6. The CDR3 loop is CSVRQGLAYGYTF. The CDR3 DNA reads as TGCAGCGTTCGACAGGGGCTCGCCTATGGCTACACCTTC.

This clonotype was seen more than once but under ten times. The rearrangement joins TRBV5-1 to TRBJ1-2; D is possibly TRBD1 (5 bases). V was clipped by 1 base and J by 7 bases, with 17 bases between them. The CDR3 consists of 15 residues. CDR1 and CDR2 from the germline V gene are SGHRS and YFSETQ. Written as DNA, the CDR3 is TGCGCCAGCAGCTTGTCGACCGGGGGGATCAGTGGCTACACCTTC. This sequence encodes CASSLSTGGISGYTF.

This clonotype was observed a few times. This chain uses TRBV4-1 with TRBJ1-6; no firm D call. Germline V gene lookup returns CDR1 MGHRA and CDR2 YSYEKL. V shed 6 bases and J shed 10 bases, with 19 bases lying between them. This CDR3 is built from 15 residues. CDR3 nucleotides: TGCGCCAGCAGTCCCACCGGGAGCGGCGGGTCACCCCTCCACTTT. This gives the protein CASSPTGSGGSPLHF.

This clonotype was observed a few times. This chain connects TRBV6-2 or TRBV6-3 to TRBJ2-5, with TRBD2 as a possible D gene (6 bases). Between the trimmed V and J ends, which lost 2 bases and 5 bases, there was a span of 15 bases. Germline V gives CDR1 MNHEY, CDR2 SVGEGT. The CDR3 runs to 15 residues. The chain's CDR3 is CASSYGGTPPETQYF. DNA for the CDR3: TGTGCCAGCAGTTACGGGGGGACCCCCCCGGAGACCCAGTACTTC.

J is TRBJ2-1 and V is TRBV15; D unclear. Trimming stripped 0 bases from V and 4 bases from J, with 10 bases between. The CDR3 runs 15 residues. Germline CDR1 is LNHNV and CDR2 is YYDKDF (reference sequence). CDR3 sequence reads: CATSRDRSPYNEQFF. The CDR3 bases are TGTGCCACCAGCAGAGATCGTTCGCCATACAATGAGCAGTTCTTC. The full variable domain, its missing parts supplied by reference TRBV15 and TRBJ2-1, is DAMVIQNPRYQVTQFGKPVTLSCSQTLNHNVMYWYQQKSSQAPKLLFHYYDKDFNNEADTPDNFQSRRPNTSFCFLDIRSPGLGDTAMYLCATSRDRSPYNEQFFGPGTRLTVL.

This clonotype was seen a handful of times. This chain joins TRBV3-1 and TRBJ2-7; D remains unclear. The CDR3 consists of 15 residues. Germline V gene sequence: CDR1 LGHDT, CDR2 YNNKEL (reference sequence). The V end was cut by 4 bases, the J end by 2 bases, with 15 bases between. This chain's CDR3 is CASSREYRAAYEQYF. The CDR3 DNA is TGTGCCAGCAGCCGTGAATATAGGGCCGCCTACGAGCAGTACTTC.

V usage is TRBV6-1 and J usage is TRBJ2-7, with 8 bases aligning to TRBD1. The CDR3 is 12 amino acids. Per the germline V gene, CDR1 is MNHNS and CDR2 is SASEGT. The ends lost 10 bases at V and 3 bases at J; junction bases unmatched: 5. Here the CDR3 DNA reads TGTGCCATCCAGACAGGGGTCTACGAGCAGTACTTC. This codes for CAIQTGVYEQYF.

This chain joins TRBV20-1 and TRBJ1-5, with no clear D. The CDR3 has 14 residues. In germline, CDR1 is DFQATT, CDR2 SNEGSKA (reference sequence). The ends were cut back, 1 base at V and 4 bases at J, with 11 bases in the middle. The CDR3 spells CSARGLNENQPQHF. CDR3 in DNA: TGCAGTGCTAGAGGGTTGAACGAGAATCAGCCCCAGCATTTT.